One and the same sample provided the 9 T cell receptor beta chains below, sequenced in a study of cytomegalovirus exposure and HLA in healthy donors. Using immunoSEQ multiplex PCR, the repertoire was profiled, and TCRdb retains in-frame clones only, with some absent. Here the sample spans 250,000 or so clones, around 89% being singletons. Sample: PBMCs. The receptor source for this set is a young woman in good health and CMV-seronegative.

This clone was detected once. V and J are TRBV6-5 and TRBJ1-2; TRBD1 aligns across 9 bases. Germline assignment: CDR1 MNHEY and CDR2 SVGAGI. V lost 2 bases, J lost 4 bases, and 5 bases stayed unmatched. The CDR3 has 15 amino acids. The CDR3, as DNA: TGTGCCAGCAGTTACGGGGACAGGGAGGTCTATGGCTACACCTTC. Its translation is CASSYGDREVYGYTF.

The chain uses TRBV4-2 and TRBJ2-7; 11 nucleotides agree with TRBD1. This CDR3 is 14 amino acids long. Per the germline V gene, CDR1 is LGHNA and CDR2 is YNFKEQ. J gave up 5 bases and V 4 bases, and 4 bases lay outside the gene matches. Here the CDR3 reads CASSPGQGADEQYV. The CDR3 DNA is TGTGCCAGCAGCCCCGGACAGGGGGCCGACGAGCAGTACGTC.

This chain links TRBV7-9 with TRBJ2-2; unclear D gene. Germline V CDR1 and CDR2: SEHNR, FQNEAQ (reference sequence). This CDR3 has 14 amino acids. The V and J ends lost 4 bases and 2 bases respectively, with 8 bases between them. The CDR3 coding sequence is TGTGCCAGCAGCTCTTACATAAACACCGGGGAGCTGTTTTTT. It is translated as CASSSYINTGELFF.

The chain links TRBV6-4 to TRBJ1-2; no reliable D call. Deletions cut 0 bases from V and 8 bases from J, with 7 bases between. The V gene's germline CDR1 is MRHNA and CDR2 SNTAGT. The CDR3 has 12 amino acids. The CDR3: CASSDSSRGYTF. CDR3 in DNA: TGTGCCAGCAGTGACTCGAGTCGAGGCTACACCTTC.

The rearrangement joins TRBV5-1 to TRBJ1-2; the D is unclear. The V and J ends lost 4 bases and 4 bases respectively, with 17 bases between them. Germline V gives CDR1 SGHRS, CDR2 YFSETQ. The length of the CDR3 is 15 residues. The CDR3 is CASSPTGGSGYGYTF. The CDR3 DNA sequence: TGCGCCAGCAGCCCCACGGGAGGAAGCGGCTATGGCTACACCTTC.

This sequence joins TRBV5-6 and TRBJ2-3, with 9 bases that match TRBD1. Germline CDR1 SGHDT, CDR2 YYEEEE. This CDR3 has 18 amino acids. V gave up 4 bases and J gave up 2 bases; unmatched junction bases: 14. CDR3 DNA sequence: TGTGCCAGCAGCCCTCTCGGCGGGACAGGGCCGACCACAGATACGCAGTATTTT. Protein: CASSPLGGTGPTTDTQYF.

This rearrangement joins TRBV10-3 to TRBJ2-7; 9 bases fit TRBD1. Per germline, CDR1 ENHRY and CDR2 SYGVKD. This CDR3 spans 10 amino acids. Trimming at V came to 11 bases and at J to 11 bases, leaving 7 bases not matched to a gene. The DNA of the CDR3 is TGTGCCCCCGGGACAGGGTGGAAGTACGTC. Encoded protein: CAPGTGWKYV.

The CDR3 loop is CAGSGGVSNEKLFF. The CDR3 coding sequence is TGTGCCGGCTCCGGAGGGGTCTCTAATGAAAAACTGTTTTTT. The rearrangement links TRBV30 to TRBJ1-4; D might be TRBD1 (5 bases). V lost 8 bases and J lost 3, with 16 bases in between. CDR1 is GTSNPN, CDR2 SVGIG, per germline (reference sequence). This CDR3 has 14 amino acids.

A word on this clone: The sample holds other DNA sequences that translate to the same CDR3. The rearrangement uses TRBV19 and TRBJ2-5; D might be TRBD1 (5 bases). The CDR3 is 13 residues long. V was pared by 3 bases and J by 5 bases, with 10 bases between. CDR1 and CDR2 from the germline V gene are LNHDA and SQIVND (reference sequence). In DNA form, the CDR3 reads TGTGCCAGTAGTATTAGGGGATCGGAGACCCAGTACTTC. Encoded protein: CASSIRGSETQYF.